This T cell receptor beta chain was sequenced during a study of blood T cells in healthy people across ages. The study, taken as a whole, reports: Donor CMV status was unknown, possibly confounding expanded clonotype changes.

Germline V gene data show CDR1 as KGHSH and CDR2 as LQKENI. There are 16 residues in the CDR3. V dropped 2 bases and J dropped 1 base, with 12 bases sitting between them. Only a few counts were recorded for this clonotype. Its antigen is still unknown. Through a sample-barcoded 5' primer and a J-beta primer mix, a second PCR was run for roughly 7 to 11 cycles. TCRdb called the 5' RACE reads again in MiXCR, with one record for every CDR3 protein. The table includes some 890,000 distinct CDR3 sequences, 25% to 35% detected once. These data were also reused for a study on T cells of mothers and their children. From that study: When mothers and children were related, their normalized repertoire overlap, which was always slightly higher, did not differ significantly from that of unrelated pairs.

J is TRBJ2-4 and V is TRBV18, with no clear D. The origin of this receptor is a woman aged 40 to 55 in good health. The source material was blood. The CDR3 reads CASSPYPDGAKNIQYF. The DNA of the CDR3 is TGTGCCAGCTCACCATACCCCGACGGTGCCAAAAACATTCAGTACTTC.